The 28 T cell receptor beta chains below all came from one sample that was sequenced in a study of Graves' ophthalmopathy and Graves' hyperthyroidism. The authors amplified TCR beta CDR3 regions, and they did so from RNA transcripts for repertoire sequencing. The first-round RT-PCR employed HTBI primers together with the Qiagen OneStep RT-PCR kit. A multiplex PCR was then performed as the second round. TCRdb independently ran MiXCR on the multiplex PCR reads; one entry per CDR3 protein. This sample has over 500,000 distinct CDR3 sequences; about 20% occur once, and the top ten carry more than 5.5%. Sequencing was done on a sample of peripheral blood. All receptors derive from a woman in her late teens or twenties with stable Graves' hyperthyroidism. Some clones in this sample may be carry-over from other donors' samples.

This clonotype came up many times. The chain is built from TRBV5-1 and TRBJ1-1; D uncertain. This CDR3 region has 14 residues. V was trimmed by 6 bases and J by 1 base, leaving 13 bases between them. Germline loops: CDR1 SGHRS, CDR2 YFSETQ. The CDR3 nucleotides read TGCGCCAGCAACCTCCAGGCAACGAACACTGAAGCTTTCTTT. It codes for CASNLQATNTEAFF. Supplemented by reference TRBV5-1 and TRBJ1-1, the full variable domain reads KAGVTQTPRYLIKTRGQQVTLSCSPISGHRSVSWYQQTPGQGLQFLFEYFSETQRNKGNFPGRFSGRQFSNSRSEMNVSTLELGDSALYLCASNLQATNTEAFFGQGTRLTVV.

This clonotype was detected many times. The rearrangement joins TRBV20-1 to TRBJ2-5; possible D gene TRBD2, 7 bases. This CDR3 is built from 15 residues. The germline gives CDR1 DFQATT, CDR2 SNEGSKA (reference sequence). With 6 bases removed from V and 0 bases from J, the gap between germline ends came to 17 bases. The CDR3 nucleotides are TGCAGTGCAAGAACGGGGGGCCAATACCAAGAGACCCAGTACTTC. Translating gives CSARTGGQYQETQYF.

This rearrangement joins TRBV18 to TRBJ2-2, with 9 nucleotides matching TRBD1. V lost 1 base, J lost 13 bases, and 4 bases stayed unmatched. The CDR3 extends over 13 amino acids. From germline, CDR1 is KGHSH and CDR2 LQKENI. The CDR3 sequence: CASSPLDRGALFF. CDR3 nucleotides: TGTGCCAGCTCACCACTGGACAGGGGCGCGCTGTTTTTT.

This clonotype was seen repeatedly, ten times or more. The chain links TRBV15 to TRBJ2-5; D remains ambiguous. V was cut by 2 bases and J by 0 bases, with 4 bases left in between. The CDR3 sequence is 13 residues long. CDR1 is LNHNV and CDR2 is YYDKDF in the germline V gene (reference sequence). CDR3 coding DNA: TGTGCCACCAGCAGACAGTACCAAGAGACCCAGTACTTC. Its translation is CATSRQYQETQYF.

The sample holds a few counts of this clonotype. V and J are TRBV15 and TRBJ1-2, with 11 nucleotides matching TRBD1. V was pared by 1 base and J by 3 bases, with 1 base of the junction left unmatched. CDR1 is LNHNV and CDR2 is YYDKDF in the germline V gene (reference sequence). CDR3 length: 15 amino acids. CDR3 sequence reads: CATSRGTGGYYGYTF. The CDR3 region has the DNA TGTGCCACCAGCAGAGGGACAGGGGGCTACTATGGCTACACCTTC.

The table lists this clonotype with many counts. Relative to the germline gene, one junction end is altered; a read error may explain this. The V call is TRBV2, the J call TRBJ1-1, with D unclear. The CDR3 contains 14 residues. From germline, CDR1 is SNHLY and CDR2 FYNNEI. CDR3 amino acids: CASSEASRSEKAFF. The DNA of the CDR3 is TGTGCCAGCAGTGAAGCAAGTCGATCCGAGAAAGCTTTTTTT.

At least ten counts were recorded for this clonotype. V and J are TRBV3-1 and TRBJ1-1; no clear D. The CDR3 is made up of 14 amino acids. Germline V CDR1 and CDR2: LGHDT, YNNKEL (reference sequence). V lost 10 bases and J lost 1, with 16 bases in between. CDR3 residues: CATTTGRRNTEAFF. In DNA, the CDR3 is TGTGCCACGACGACCGGTCGGAGGAACACTGAAGCTTTCTTT.

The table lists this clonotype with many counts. The CDR3 loop is CASRQGGGNTIYF. For the CDR3, the DNA is TGTGCCAGCAGGCAAGGAGGTGGAAACACCATATATTTT. V gene TRBV28 combines with J gene TRBJ1-3, with unresolved D. This CDR3 comprises 13 residues. Germline CDR1 MDHEN, CDR2 SYDVKM. V was trimmed by 6 bases and J by 3 bases, leaving 9 bases between them.

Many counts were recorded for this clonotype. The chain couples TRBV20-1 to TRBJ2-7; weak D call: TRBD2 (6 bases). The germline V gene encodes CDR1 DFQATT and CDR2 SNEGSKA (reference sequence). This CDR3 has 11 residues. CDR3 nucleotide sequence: TGCAGGGCCGGGAGCTCCTACGAGCAGTACTTC. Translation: CRAGSSYEQYF.

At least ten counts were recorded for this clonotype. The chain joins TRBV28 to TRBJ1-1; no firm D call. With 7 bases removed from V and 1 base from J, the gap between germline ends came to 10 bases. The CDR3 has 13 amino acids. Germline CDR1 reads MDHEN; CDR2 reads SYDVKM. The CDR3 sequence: CASIGQKNTEAFF. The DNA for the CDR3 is TGTGCCAGCATCGGGCAGAAGAACACTGAAGCTTTCTTT.

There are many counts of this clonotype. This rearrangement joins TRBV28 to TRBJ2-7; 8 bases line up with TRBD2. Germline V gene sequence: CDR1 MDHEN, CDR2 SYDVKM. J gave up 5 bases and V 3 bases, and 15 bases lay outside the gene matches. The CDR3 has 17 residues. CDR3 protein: CASSLGGSSGIVDEQYF. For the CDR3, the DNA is TGTGCCAGCAGTTTGGGCGGAAGTAGCGGGATTGTTGACGAGCAGTACTTC.

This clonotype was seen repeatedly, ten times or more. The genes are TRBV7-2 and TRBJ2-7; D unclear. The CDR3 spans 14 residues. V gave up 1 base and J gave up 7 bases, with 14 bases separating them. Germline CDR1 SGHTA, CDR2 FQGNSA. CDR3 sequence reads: CASSLGTLNVEQYF. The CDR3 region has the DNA TGTGCCAGCAGCTTAGGGACCCTTAACGTAGAGCAGTACTTC. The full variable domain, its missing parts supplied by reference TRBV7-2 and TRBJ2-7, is GAGVSQSPSNKVTEKGKDVELRCDPISGHTALYWYRQSLGQGLEFLIYFQGNSAPDKSGLPSDRFSAERTGGSVSTLTIQRTQQEDSAVYLCASSLGTLNVEQYFGPGTRLTVT.

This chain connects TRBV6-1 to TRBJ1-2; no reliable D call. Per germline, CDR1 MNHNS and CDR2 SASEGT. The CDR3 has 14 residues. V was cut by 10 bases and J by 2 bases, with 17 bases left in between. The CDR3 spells CATSPARLNYGYTF. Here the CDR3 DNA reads TGTGCCACCTCGCCAGCCAGATTAAACTATGGCTACACCTTC.

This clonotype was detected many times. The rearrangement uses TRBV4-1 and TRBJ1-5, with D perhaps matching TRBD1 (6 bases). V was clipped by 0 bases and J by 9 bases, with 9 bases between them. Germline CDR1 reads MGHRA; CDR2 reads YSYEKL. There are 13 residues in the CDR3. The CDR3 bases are TGCGCCAGCAGCCAAGACGAAGGGGGGCCCCAGCATTTT. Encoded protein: CASSQDEGGPQHF.

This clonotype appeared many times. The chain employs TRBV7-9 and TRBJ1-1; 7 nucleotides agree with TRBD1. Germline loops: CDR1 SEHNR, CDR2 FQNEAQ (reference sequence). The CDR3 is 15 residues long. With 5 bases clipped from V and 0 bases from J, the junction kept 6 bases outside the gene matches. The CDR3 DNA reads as TGTGCCAGCAGCCCGGGACAGCTCATGAACACTGAAGCTTTCTTT. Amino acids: CASSPGQLMNTEAFF.

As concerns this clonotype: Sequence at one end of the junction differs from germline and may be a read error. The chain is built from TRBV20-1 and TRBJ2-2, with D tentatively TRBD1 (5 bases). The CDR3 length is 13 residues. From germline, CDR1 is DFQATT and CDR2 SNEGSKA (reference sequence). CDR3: CGAPRQGERELFF. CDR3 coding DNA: TGCGGTGCCCCAAGGCAGGGCGAACGGGAGCTGTTTTTT.

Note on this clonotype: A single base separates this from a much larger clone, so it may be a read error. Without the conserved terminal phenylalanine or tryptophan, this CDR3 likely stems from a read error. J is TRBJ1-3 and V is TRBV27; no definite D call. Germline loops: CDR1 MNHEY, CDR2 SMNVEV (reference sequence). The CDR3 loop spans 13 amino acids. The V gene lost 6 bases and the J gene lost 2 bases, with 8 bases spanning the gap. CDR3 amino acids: CASSWAAGNTIYV. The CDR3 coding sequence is TGTGCCAGCAGCTGGGCAGCTGGAAACACCATATATGTT.

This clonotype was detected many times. CDR3 in amino acids: CASSLKGTMNTGELFF. As DNA, the CDR3 is TGTGCCAGCAGCTTAAAAGGGACTATGAACACCGGGGAGCTGTTTTTT. The gene calls are TRBV7-3 and TRBJ2-2; 7 positions match TRBD2. CDR3 length: 16 residues. V lost 1 base and J lost 1; bases outside the gene matches: 3. Germline V gene lookup returns CDR1 SGHTA and CDR2 FQGTGA.

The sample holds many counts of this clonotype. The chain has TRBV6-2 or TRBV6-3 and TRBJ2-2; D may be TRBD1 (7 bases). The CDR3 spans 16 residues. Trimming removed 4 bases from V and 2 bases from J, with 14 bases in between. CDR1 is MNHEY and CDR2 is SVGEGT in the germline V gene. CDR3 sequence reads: CASSFQGGFNTGELFF. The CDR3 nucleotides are TGTGCCAGCAGTTTCCAGGGGGGATTTAACACCGGGGAGCTGTTTTTT.

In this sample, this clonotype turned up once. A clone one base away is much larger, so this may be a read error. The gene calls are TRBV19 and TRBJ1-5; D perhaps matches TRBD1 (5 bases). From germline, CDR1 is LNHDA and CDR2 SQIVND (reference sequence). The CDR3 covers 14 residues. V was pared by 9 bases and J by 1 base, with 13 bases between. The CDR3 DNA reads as TGTGCCAGCTATCCAGGGAGGAGCAATCAGCCCCAGCATTTT. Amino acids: CASYPGRSNQPQHF.

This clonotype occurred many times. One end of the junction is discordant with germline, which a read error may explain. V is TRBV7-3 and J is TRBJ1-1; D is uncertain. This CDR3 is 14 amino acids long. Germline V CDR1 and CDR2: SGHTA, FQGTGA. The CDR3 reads CASSLNGFGTETFF. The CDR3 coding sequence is TGTGCCAGCAGCTTAAACGGGTTCGGCACTGAAACTTTCTTT.

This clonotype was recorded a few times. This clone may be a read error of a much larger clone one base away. The CDR3 loop reads CASTQTHAGGRTGELFF. CDR3 nucleotide sequence: TGTGCCAGCACCCAGACCCACGCCGGCGGGAGGACCGGGGAGCTGTTTTTT. The J gene is TRBJ2-2, the V gene TRBV6-1; TRBD2 matches 8 bases. CDR1 and CDR2 from the germline V gene are MNHNS and SASEGT. The CDR3 totals 17 residues. Trimming cost V 7 bases and J 5 bases; bases outside gene matches: 15.

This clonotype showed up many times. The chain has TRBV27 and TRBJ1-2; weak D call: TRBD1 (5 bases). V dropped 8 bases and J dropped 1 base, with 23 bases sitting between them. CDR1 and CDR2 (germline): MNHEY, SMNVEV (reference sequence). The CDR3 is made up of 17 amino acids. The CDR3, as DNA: TGTGCCAGCCAACCCGGGGGGGGAGATTTGAGTAACTATGGCTACACCTTC. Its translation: CASQPGGGDLSNYGYTF.

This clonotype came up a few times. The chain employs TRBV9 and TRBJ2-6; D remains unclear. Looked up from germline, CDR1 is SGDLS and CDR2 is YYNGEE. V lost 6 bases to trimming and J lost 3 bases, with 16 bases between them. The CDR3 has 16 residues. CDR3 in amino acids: CASTPTWGLGANVLTF. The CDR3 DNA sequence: TGTGCCAGCACCCCCACGTGGGGTCTTGGGGCCAACGTCCTGACTTTC.

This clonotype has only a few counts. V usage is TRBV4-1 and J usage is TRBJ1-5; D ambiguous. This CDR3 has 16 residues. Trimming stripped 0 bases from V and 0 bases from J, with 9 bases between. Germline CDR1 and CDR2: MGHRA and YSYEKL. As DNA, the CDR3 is TGCGCCAGCAGCCAAGATCAAGGATATAGCAATCAGCCCCAGCATTTT. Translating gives CASSQDQGYSNQPQHF.

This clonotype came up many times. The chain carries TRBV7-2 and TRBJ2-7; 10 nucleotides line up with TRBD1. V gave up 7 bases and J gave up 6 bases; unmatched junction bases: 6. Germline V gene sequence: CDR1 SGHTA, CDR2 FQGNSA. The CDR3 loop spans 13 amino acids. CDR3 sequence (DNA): TGTGCCAGCACCCGGGACAGGGGAGGCGAGCAGTACTTC. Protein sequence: CASTRDRGGEQYF.

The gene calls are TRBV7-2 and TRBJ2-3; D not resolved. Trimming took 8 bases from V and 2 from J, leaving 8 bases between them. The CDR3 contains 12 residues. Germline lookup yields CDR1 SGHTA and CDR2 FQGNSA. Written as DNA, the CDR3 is TGTGCCAGCGCCGGGTTCACAGATACGCAGTATTTT. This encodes CASAGFTDTQYF.

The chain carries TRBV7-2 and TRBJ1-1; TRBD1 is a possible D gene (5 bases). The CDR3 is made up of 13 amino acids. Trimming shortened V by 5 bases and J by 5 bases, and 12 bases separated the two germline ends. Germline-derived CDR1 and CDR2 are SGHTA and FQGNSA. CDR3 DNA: TGTGCCAGCAGCAATGACCAGGGTACTGAAGCTTTCTTT. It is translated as CASSNDQGTEAFF.